A single sample is the source of the 22 T cell receptor beta chains below, sequenced in a study of blood T cells in healthy people across ages. It was with a sample-barcoded 5' primer and a J-beta primer mix that a second PCR of about 6 to 12 cycles was run. TCRdb analysed the 5' RACE reads with MiXCR anew, one entry per CDR3 protein. The sample contains 1.5 million to 2 million distinct CDR3 sequences, just under 50% of which appear only once. The material sequenced was blood. The receptors derive from a middle-aged woman in good health.

This clonotype appeared many times. The chain recombines TRBV6-5 with TRBJ2-7; 8 bases are a match to TRBD2. Germline CDR1 MNHEY, CDR2 SVGAGI. The junction had 5 bases not matched to a gene; V was cut back by 6 bases and J by 4 bases. This CDR3 has 13 residues. CDR3 nucleotides: TGTGCCAGCAGCGGGGGGGTACGATACGAGCAGTACTTC. Translation gives CASSGGVRYEQYF.

This clonotype was picked up a small number of times. Its ends do not fully match the called genes, so a read error is possible. V and J are TRBV6-1 and TRBJ2-7; a possible D gene is TRBD2 (6 bases). The germline CDR1 and CDR2 sequences are MNHNS and SASEGT. The CDR3 length is 14 residues. The CDR3 spells CAISRTGTSYEQYF. CDR3 in DNA: TGTGCCATCAGTAGGACGGGGACTTCCTACGAGCAGTACTTC.

This clonotype occurred a few times. V usage is TRBV12-3 or TRBV12-4 and J usage is TRBJ2-1; D tentatively fits TRBD1 or TRBD2 (5 bases each). V shed 2 bases and J shed 0 bases, with 11 bases lying between them. This CDR3 has 16 amino acids. CDR3 bases: TGTGCCAGCAGTTTAAGGGCAGGGAGCTCCTACAATGAGCAGTTCTTC. Translating it yields CASSLRAGSSYNEQFF.

For the CDR3, the DNA is TGCGCCAGCAGCCATGTTATAGGCCCACACGAGCAGTACTTC. As protein: CASSHVIGPHEQYF. The chain employs TRBV4-1 and TRBJ2-7, with unresolved D. The CDR3 is made up of 14 amino acids. Germline assignment: CDR1 MGHRA and CDR2 YSYEKL. The V end lost 3 bases, the J end lost 5 bases, and 14 bases lay between the germline ends.

This clonotype came up a few times. The genes are TRBV4-2 and TRBJ2-7, with 7 bases identical to TRBD2. This CDR3 spans 18 amino acids. The V gene end was trimmed by 1 base and the J gene end by 0 bases; junction bases not matched to a gene: 12. Germline values: CDR1 LGHNA, CDR2 YNFKEQ. CDR3 sequence reads: CASSQVEGGEGYSYEQYF. CDR3 nucleotide sequence: TGTGCCAGCAGCCAAGTAGAGGGCGGGGAGGGTTACTCCTACGAGCAGTACTTC.

The chain uses TRBV4-3 and TRBJ1-1; D not certain. Germline V gene sequence: CDR1 LGHNA, CDR2 YSLEER. The ends were cut back, 0 bases at V and 0 bases at J, with 11 bases in the middle. The CDR3 length is 16 residues. CDR3 in DNA: TGCGCCAGCAGCCAAGATATCGGAGGGATGAACACTGAAGCTTTCTTT. Protein product: CASSQDIGGMNTEAFF.

Comments on this clonotype: The junction does not match germline at one end; this may be a read error. The chain combines TRBV27 with TRBJ1-2, with D tentatively TRBD1 (5 bases). Germline-derived CDR1 and CDR2 are MNHEY and SMNVEV (reference sequence). This CDR3 contains 15 residues. The CDR3 DNA follows: TGTGCCAGCGGCTTGAATCCGACAGCTAACTGTGGCTACACCTTC. Its translation is CASGLNPTANCGYTF.

In this sample, this clonotype turned up a few times. The chain is built from TRBV6-2 or TRBV6-3 and TRBJ2-2; 8 bases are shared with TRBD1. CDR3 length: 18 amino acids. CDR1 is MNHEY, CDR2 SVGEGT, per germline. V lost 4 bases, J lost 2 bases, and 12 bases stayed unmatched. CDR3 bases: TGTGCCAGCAGTTCTCGGACAGGGCACATCAAAAACACCGGGGAGCTGTTTTTT. Translation gives CASSSRTGHIKNTGELFF.

V gene TRBV18 combines with J gene TRBJ2-7; TRBD1 is a possible D gene (6 bases). V gave up 3 bases and J gave up 5 bases, with 11 bases separating them. This CDR3 spans 13 amino acids. Germline V gene lookup returns CDR1 KGHSH and CDR2 LQKENI. CDR3 sequence (DNA): TGTGCCAGCTCACCGGGGGCGGTCCACGAGCAGTACTTC. Translation: CASSPGAVHEQYF.

The chain uses TRBV20-1 and TRBJ1-5; the D is unclear. CDR3 length: 15 amino acids. Trimming removed 1 base from V and 0 bases from J, with 10 bases in between. Per germline, CDR1 DFQATT and CDR2 SNEGSKA (reference sequence). CDR3 coding DNA: TGCAGTGCTAGAGCAGCGGGGTATAGCAATCAGCCCCAGCATTTT. Residues: CSARAAGYSNQPQHF.

This clonotype was picked up a small number of times. The CDR3 bases are TGTGCCAGCTCCCTTTACGGGCGCGGAGGTAATGAAAAACTGTTTTTT. It yields the protein CASSLYGRGGNEKLFF. This chain connects TRBV7-2 to TRBJ1-4; D ambiguous. V was shortened by 8 bases and J by 4 bases, with 20 bases between the two germline ends. The CDR3 is 16 residues long. Germline-derived CDR1 and CDR2 are SGHTA and FQGNSA.

The chain recombines TRBV20-1 with TRBJ2-3; TRBD2 aligns across 8 bases. CDR1 is DFQATT and CDR2 is SNEGSKA in the germline V gene (reference sequence). V lost 0 bases and J lost 6; bases outside the gene matches: 14. This CDR3 spans 17 amino acids. The CDR3 loop reads CSARDFAGTSGVDTQYF. In DNA form, the CDR3 reads TGCAGTGCTAGAGATTTTGCCGGGACTAGTGGAGTGGATACGCAGTATTTT.

The genes are TRBV7-2 and TRBJ1-2, with 7 positions matching TRBD1. The germline CDR1 and CDR2 sequences are SGHTA and FQGNSA. The length of the CDR3 is 14 residues. V was clipped by 5 bases and J by 7 bases; unmatched bases: 10. CDR3 nucleotides: TGTGCCAGCAGCGTCAGGGGGATACCAGGTGGCTACACCTTC. Residues: CASSVRGIPGGYTF. The entire variable domain, with the rest obtained from reference TRBV7-2 and TRBJ1-2, is as follows: GAGVSQSPSNKVTEKGKDVELRCDPISGHTALYWYRQSLGQGLEFLIYFQGNSAPDKSGLPSDRFSAERTGGSVSTLTIQRTQQEDSAVYLCASSVRGIPGGYTFGSGTRLTVV.

The sample holds a few counts of this clonotype. The rearrangement joins TRBV20-1 to TRBJ2-1; 10 bases agree with TRBD2. The CDR3 runs to 14 residues. The trim removed 6 bases at V and 7 bases at J, leaving 9 bases unmatched. Germline V lookup: CDR1 DFQATT, CDR2 SNEGSKA (reference sequence). CDR3 region: CSASSGGPWNEQFF. Written as DNA, the CDR3 is TGCAGTGCGTCTAGCGGGGGCCCTTGGAATGAGCAGTTCTTC.

The chain recombines TRBV7-9 with TRBJ2-7; 11 bases are a match to TRBD2. The CDR3 covers 15 residues. The germline V gene encodes CDR1 SEHNR and CDR2 FQNEAQ (reference sequence). The V and J ends lost 0 bases and 7 bases, in that order; junction bases with no gene match: 5. The CDR3 spells CASSLATSGVTEQYF. The CDR3, as DNA: TGTGCCAGCAGCTTAGCGACTAGCGGGGTAACGGAGCAGTACTTC.

The rearrangement uses TRBV28 and TRBJ1-6, with a weak D call TRBD1 (5 bases). In germline, CDR1 is MDHEN, CDR2 SYDVKM. The CDR3 loop spans 15 amino acids. V was clipped by 6 bases and J by 1 base, with 10 bases between them. CDR3 sequence: CASRFGGSYNSPLHF. The DNA for the CDR3 is TGTGCCAGCAGGTTCGGGGGTTCCTATAATTCACCCCTCCACTTT. Looking up the rest from reference TRBV28 and TRBJ1-6 gives the full variable domain: DVKVTQSSRYLVKRTGEKVFLECVQDMDHENMFWYRQDPGLGLRLIYFSYDVKMKEKGDIPEGYSVSREKKERFSLILESASTNQTSMYLCASRFGGSYNSPLHFGNGTRLTVT.

This CDR3 is CASGYEGGLGEKLFF. The CDR3 DNA is TGTGCCAGCGGATACGAGGGAGGGTTGGGTGAAAAACTGTTTTTT. The chain carries TRBV6-5 and TRBJ1-4; D is unresolved. Trimming removed 8 bases from V and 7 bases from J, with 20 bases in between. Germline CDR1 is MNHEY and CDR2 is SVGAGI. There are 15 residues in the CDR3.

This clonotype is a singleton in its sample. The genes are TRBV11-3 and TRBJ2-1; 14 nucleotides align to TRBD2. The junction had 7 bases not matched to a gene; V was cut back by 5 bases and J by 7 bases. The CDR3 has 16 amino acids. The germline CDR1 and CDR2 sequences are SGHNT and YENEEA. The CDR3 spells CASSTRTSGGLNEQFF. DNA of the CDR3: TGTGCCAGCAGCACGCGGACTAGCGGGGGGTTAAATGAGCAGTTCTTC.

Regarding this clonotype: This sequence may be a read error, since a much larger clone differs from it by one base. J is TRBJ2-2 and V is TRBV20-1, with D perhaps TRBD2 (6 bases). Looked up from germline, CDR1 is DFQATT and CDR2 is SNEGSKA (reference sequence). CDR3 length equals 12 residues. CDR3 loop: CSAPNEAGGLFF. CDR3 nucleotide sequence: TGCAGTGCTCCGAATGAGGCCGGGGGGCTGTTTTTT.

The chain uses TRBV29-1 and TRBJ1-5; D is unresolved. Per germline, CDR1 SQVTM and CDR2 ANQGSEA. There are 13 residues in the CDR3. Deletions cut 4 bases from V and 3 bases from J, with 10 bases between. This CDR3 is CSVVDGLNQPQHF. The CDR3 DNA follows: TGCAGCGTTGTTGACGGCCTCAATCAGCCCCAGCATTTT.

The V call is TRBV7-9, the J call TRBJ1-2; 7 positions match TRBD1. Germline trimming cut 4 bases from V and 2 bases from J; bases unmatched to any gene: 10. Germline CDR1 SEHNR, CDR2 FQNEAQ (reference sequence). The CDR3 consists of 16 residues. Here the CDR3 reads CASSSNTGELNYGYTF. The CDR3 bases are TGTGCCAGCAGCTCAAACACAGGGGAGCTCAACTATGGCTACACCTTC.

The chain employs TRBV7-2 and TRBJ2-1; D remains unclear. CDR3 size: 11 residues. Trimming pared 10 bases from V and 7 bases from J, leaving 11 bases between. Germline CDR1 SGHTA, CDR2 FQGNSA. The CDR3 loop reads CANRVWNEQFF. CDR3 sequence (DNA): TGTGCCAACAGAGTGTGGAATGAGCAGTTCTTC. Full variable domain (remainder filled in from reference TRBV7-2 and TRBJ2-1): GAGVSQSPSNKVTEKGKDVELRCDPISGHTALYWYRQSLGQGLEFLIYFQGNSAPDKSGLPSDRFSAERTGGSVSTLTIQRTQQEDSAVYLCANRVWNEQFFGPGTRLTVL.